Included here is one TCR beta chain sequence, with context. This sample was included in a study of blood T cells in healthy people across ages. The CDR3 totals 16 residues. Germline V gives CDR1 MDHEN, CDR2 SYDVKM. V was cut by 3 bases and J by 2 bases, with 16 bases left in between. With a J-beta primer mix and a sample-barcoded 5' primer, a second PCR ran roughly 6 to 11 cycles. TCRdb used MiXCR to reprocess the 5' RACE reads, holding one entry per CDR3 protein. In the table there are around 1,500,000 distinct CDR3 sequences, under 30% of which are singletons. Material for sequencing was blood. The chain joins TRBV28 to TRBJ2-5, with TRBD2 as a possible D gene (6 bases). This clonotype originated in a woman between 25 and 40 years old in good health. The CDR3 DNA reads as TGTGCCAGCAGTTTTGGCAGGAGGGCTTCACAAGAGACCCAGTACTTC. Translation: CASSFGRRASQETQYF.